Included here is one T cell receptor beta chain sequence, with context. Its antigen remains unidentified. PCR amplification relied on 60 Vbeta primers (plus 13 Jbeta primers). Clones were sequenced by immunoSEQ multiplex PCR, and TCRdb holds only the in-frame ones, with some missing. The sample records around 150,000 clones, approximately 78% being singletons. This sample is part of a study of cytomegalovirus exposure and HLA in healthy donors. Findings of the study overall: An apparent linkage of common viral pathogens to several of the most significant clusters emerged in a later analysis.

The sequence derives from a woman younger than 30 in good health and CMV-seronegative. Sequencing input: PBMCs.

CDR3 in amino acids: CASSQDRGGDANTQYF. The CDR3 nucleotides read TGTGCCAGCAGCCAAGATCGGGGAGGGGACGCAAATACGCAGTATTTT. V usage is TRBV4-2 and J usage is TRBJ2-3; 7 bases agree with TRBD2. The CDR3 loop spans 16 amino acids. Trimming removed 0 bases from V and 7 bases from J; junction bases left unmatched: 10. CDR1 is LGHNA and CDR2 is YNFKEQ in the germline V gene.